Reported below is one TCR beta chain. The CDR3 is 17 amino acids. Germline V gives CDR1 SGHDT, CDR2 YYEEEE. Trimming removed 0 bases from V and 0 bases from J, with 12 bases in between. Produced via immunoSEQ multiplex PCR; TCRdb's table is partial and in-frame only. The top ten clones hold approximately 1.1% of a sample with 1.6 million or so clones, roughly 96% of them seen once. This sample is part of a study of shared clonotypes between healthy human individuals. The sequenced sample consisted of naive CD4+ T cells sorted from blood. Subset defined: CD45RA+ positively selected. The J gene is TRBJ2-2, the V gene TRBV5-6; tentative D call: TRBD2 (7 bases). The receptor's source is a man under 40 in good health. The CDR3 DNA is TGTGCCAGCAGCTTGGCAAGGGAGGGGGCGAACACCGGGGAGCTGTTTTTT. This translates into CASSLAREGANTGELFF.